This entry is about one T cell receptor beta chain. Its antigen is unknown. V was cut by 0 bases and J by 7 bases, with 13 bases left in between. In germline, CDR1 is DFQATT, CDR2 SNEGSKA (reference sequence). The CDR3 loop spans 14 amino acids. This record belongs to a study of CD8 T cells in ankylosing spondylitis. Study-wide results and caveats: A subset of motif variants has previously been described in the synovial fluid and blood of reactive arthritis. A motif in TCR beta, a set of under 10 highly homologous variants, appeared characteristic of ankylosing spondylitis blood.

Via MiXCR, TCRdb re-called the 5' RACE reads, giving one row per CDR3 protein. Among 300,000 to 400,000 distinct CDR3 sequences listed, under 25% were seen once. Source material: blood, either unsorted or a sorted T cell fraction (not recorded which). This clonotype originated in a male donor with ankylosing spondylitis. This chain joins TRBV20-1 and TRBJ1-3; TRBD1 might be the D (5 bases). For the CDR3, the DNA is TGCAGTGCTAGAGATGTACAGGCGGCGAACACCATATATTTT. This gives the protein CSARDVQAANTIYF.